The 23 T cell receptor beta chains reported below all come from one sample, sequenced in a study of cytomegalovirus exposure and HLA in healthy donors. In the PCR, 60 Vbeta and 13 Jbeta primers were used. Assay used: immunoSEQ multiplex PCR; TCRdb lists only in-frame clones, some missing. The top ten clones hold 1% to 1.5% of a sample with under 200,000 clones, approximately 84% of them seen once. Material: PBMCs. These receptors were collected from a man aged 50 or older in good health and CMV-seropositive.

The chain carries TRBV28 and TRBJ1-4; TRBD1 agrees at 7 bases. V lost 7 bases to trimming and J lost 4 bases; unmatched junction nucleotides: 12. The CDR3 spans 16 residues. From germline, CDR1 is MDHEN and CDR2 SYDVKM. The CDR3 is CASTLEGARDNEKLFF. CDR3 in DNA: TGTGCCAGCACCTTGGAGGGGGCAAGGGATAATGAAAAACTGTTTTTT.

J is TRBJ1-1 and V is TRBV28; weak D call: TRBD1 (5 bases). The CDR3 is 14 amino acids. Trimming cost V 6 bases and J 4 bases, with 15 bases left between them. Germline assignment: CDR1 MDHEN and CDR2 SYDVKM. The CDR3 region has the DNA TGTGCCAGCAGGAAGCAGGGTTCGACCACTGAAGCTTTCTTT. Translation gives CASRKQGSTTEAFF.

The chain couples TRBV4-3 to TRBJ1-1, with 8 nucleotides matching TRBD1. The V and J ends lost 0 bases and 1 base, in that order; junction bases with no gene match: 4. The CDR3 is 16 residues long. Germline V gene lookup returns CDR1 LGHNA and CDR2 YSLEER. The CDR3 nucleotides are TGCGCCAGCAGCCAAGATCCTCAGGGGGCGAACACTGAAGCTTTCTTT. Protein sequence: CASSQDPQGANTEAFF.

The chain uses TRBV5-1 and TRBJ2-3, with unresolved D. The CDR3 has 15 residues. V shed 0 bases and J shed 2 bases, with 10 bases lying between them. Looked up from germline, CDR1 is SGHRS and CDR2 is YFSETQ. The CDR3 DNA reads TGCGCCAGCAGCTTGGGGGCTGGGCCCACAGATACGCAGTATTTT. It specifies CASSLGAGPTDTQYF.

The rearrangement joins TRBV19 to TRBJ1-1; D gene unclear. V dropped 9 bases and J dropped 5 bases, with 13 bases sitting between them. Germline assignment: CDR1 LNHDA and CDR2 SQIVND (reference sequence). The CDR3 contains 12 residues. CDR3 protein: CASSTRGTEAFF. The CDR3 bases are TGTGCCAGCTCAACCCGGGGAACTGAAGCTTTCTTT.

This clone occurred once. This sequence joins TRBV9 and TRBJ2-3; TRBD2 matches at 8 bases. The V and J ends lost 0 bases and 1 base, in that order; junction bases with no gene match: 10. The CDR3 consists of 18 residues. Germline loops: CDR1 SGDLS, CDR2 YYNGEE. Here the CDR3 DNA reads TGTGCCAGCAGCGTAGTAGGGGCCACTAGCGGAGGCACAGATACGCAGTATTTT. The encoded protein is CASSVVGATSGGTDTQYF. Full variable domain (remainder filled in from reference TRBV9 and TRBJ2-3): DSGVTQTPKHLITATGQRVTLRCSPRSGDLSVYWYQQSLDQGLQFLIQYYNGEERAKGNILERFSAQQFPDLHSELNLSSLELGDSALYFCASSVVGATSGGTDTQYFGPGTRLTVL.

The V call is TRBV11-2, the J call TRBJ1-1; 7 bases match TRBD1. The CDR3 totals 14 residues. Germline V gene lookup returns CDR1 SGHAT and CDR2 FQNNGV. Unmatched junction bases numbered 8, after V lost 5 bases and J lost 5 bases. The CDR3 DNA sequence: TGTGCCAGCAGCGCACAGGGGTCTGAGACTGAAGCTTTCTTT. Residues: CASSAQGSETEAFF. The full variable domain, rest sourced from reference TRBV11-2 and TRBJ1-1, is EAGVAQSPRYKIIEKRQSVAFWCNPISGHATLYWYQQILGQGPKLLIQFQNNGVVDDSQLPKDRFSAERLKGVDSTLKIQPAKLEDSAVYLCASSAQGSETEAFFGQGTRLTVV.

V usage is TRBV5-1 and J usage is TRBJ2-6; unclear D gene. In germline, CDR1 is SGHRS, CDR2 YFSETQ. The CDR3 spans 13 residues. V lost 3 bases and J 3 bases, leaving 4 bases between the germline ends. As DNA, the CDR3 is TGCGCCAGCAGCTCTATTGGGGCCAACGTCCTGACTTTC. It is translated as CASSSIGANVLTF.

This chain joins TRBV5-1 and TRBJ2-7; 10 bases are a match to TRBD1. Germline V gene lookup returns CDR1 SGHRS and CDR2 YFSETQ. The V and J ends lost 4 bases and 3 bases, in that order; junction bases with no gene match: 7. The CDR3 has 15 amino acids. CDR3 residues: CASSPRGQGVYEQYF. The CDR3 DNA reads TGCGCCAGCAGCCCCCGAGGACAGGGGGTCTACGAGCAGTACTTC.

The rearrangement links TRBV18 to TRBJ1-2; D perhaps matches TRBD1 (6 bases). V lost 3 bases and J 5 bases, leaving 16 bases between the germline ends. This CDR3 is 15 amino acids long. Germline V gene sequence: CDR1 KGHSH, CDR2 LQKENI. This chain's CDR3 is CASSPNAQGGYGYTF. The CDR3 DNA reads as TGTGCCAGCTCACCTAATGCACAGGGAGGGTATGGCTACACCTTC.

J is TRBJ1-1 and V is TRBV5-3; D unclear. TRBV5-3 is noted as an ORF with a role that remains uncertain. The CDR3 has 16 amino acids. Deletions cut 0 bases from V and 0 bases from J, with 12 bases between. CDR3 DNA sequence: TGTGCCAGAAGCTTGGGACTTCCGGGAATGAACACTGAAGCTTTCTTT. It codes for CARSLGLPGMNTEAFF.

Concerning this clone itself: Sequence at one end of the junction differs from germline and may be a read error. V gene TRBV7-7 combines with J gene TRBJ2-5, with 9 bases matching TRBD1. Per the germline V gene, CDR1 is SSHAT and CDR2 is FNYEAQ (reference sequence). CDR3 length equals 14 residues. The CDR3 here is CASSPTGGAETQYF. CDR3 coding DNA: TGTGCTAGCAGCCCTACAGGGGGCGCAGAGACCCAGTACTTC.

This clone has a handful of counts. The V call is TRBV27, the J call TRBJ2-1; D is possibly TRBD2 (6 bases). The germline V gene encodes CDR1 MNHEY and CDR2 SMNVEV (reference sequence). This CDR3 has 14 residues. V was shortened by 3 bases and J by 7 bases, with 13 bases between the two germline ends. The CDR3 is CASSFDTGGNEQFF. The CDR3 DNA follows: TGTGCCAGCAGTTTTGATACTGGAGGGAATGAGCAGTTCTTC.

CDR3 DNA: TGTGCCAGCAACCCCCGGGACAGAAACACCGGGGAGCTGTTTTTT. Amino acids: CASNPRDRNTGELFF. This chain links TRBV27 with TRBJ2-2; 7 nucleotides line up with TRBD1. Looked up from germline, CDR1 is MNHEY and CDR2 is SMNVEV (reference sequence). Unmatched junction bases numbered 7, after V lost 7 bases and J lost 2 bases. The CDR3 consists of 15 residues.

This chain connects TRBV10-2 to TRBJ1-5; the match to TRBD1 covers 8 bases. Germline assignment: CDR1 WSHSY and CDR2 SAAADI. With 6 bases clipped from V and 2 bases from J, the junction kept 6 bases outside the gene matches. This CDR3 comprises 15 residues. The CDR3 is CASRQGARGNQPQHF. Written as DNA, the CDR3 is TGCGCCAGCAGGCAGGGGGCACGAGGCAATCAGCCCCAGCATTTT.

V and J are TRBV19 and TRBJ2-7; D ambiguous. V shed 5 bases and J shed 7 bases, with 15 bases lying between them. This CDR3 region has 13 residues. Germline lookup yields CDR1 LNHDA and CDR2 SQIVND (reference sequence). CDR3 nucleotides: TGTGCCAGTAGTCCTACGGGTATTAAAGAGCAGTACTTC. This gives the protein CASSPTGIKEQYF.

In its sample, this clone was seen a few times. This chain uses TRBV7-8 with TRBJ1-3; D unclear. Trimming stripped 5 bases from V and 0 bases from J, with 11 bases between. This CDR3 has 15 residues. CDR1 and CDR2 (germline): SGHVS, FQNEAQ. The DNA of the CDR3 is TGTGCCAGCAGCCCCGGGAGGAACTCTGGAAACACCATATATTTT. Translation gives CASSPGRNSGNTIYF.

The V and J genes are TRBV11-2 and TRBJ1-5, with D tentatively TRBD1 (5 bases). The V gene lost 5 bases and the J gene lost 4 bases, with 9 bases spanning the gap. This CDR3 is built from 13 residues. The germline V gene has CDR1 SGHAT and CDR2 FQNNGV. CDR3 sequence: CASSPGGNQPQHF. CDR3 DNA: TGTGCCAGCAGCCCCGGGGGGAATCAGCCCCAGCATTTT.

This clone appeared once. V is TRBV20-1 and J is TRBJ2-1; D gene ambiguous. Germline V gives CDR1 DFQATT, CDR2 SNEGSKA (reference sequence). Trimming stripped 0 bases from V and 9 bases from J, with 6 bases between. The CDR3 spans 11 residues. Here the CDR3 reads CSARDPGEQFF. CDR3 nucleotide sequence: TGCAGTGCTAGAGACCCGGGTGAGCAGTTCTTC.

This clone came up once. The genes are TRBV18 and TRBJ1-3, with TRBD1 matching over 7 bases. The CDR3 loop spans 17 amino acids. After removal of 0 bases from V and 2 bases from J, the junction contained 7 bases not matched to a gene. Germline V gene data show CDR1 as KGHSH and CDR2 as LQKENI. CDR3 region: CASSPPRAGGTGNTIYF. The CDR3 nucleotides are TGTGCCAGCTCACCACCGAGGGCAGGGGGAACTGGAAACACCATATATTTT.

The rearrangement joins TRBV28 to TRBJ2-5; maybe TRBD1 (5 bases). V lost 8 bases, J lost 0 bases, and 13 bases lay in between. This CDR3 comprises 14 residues. Germline assignment: CDR1 MDHEN and CDR2 SYDVKM. DNA for the CDR3: TGTGCCAGCTCTGTCAGGGCTTACCAAGAGACCCAGTACTTC. Its translation is CASSVRAYQETQYF. Using reference TRBV28 and TRBJ2-5 for the parts outside the CDR3, the full variable domain is DVKVTQSSRYLVKRTGEKVFLECVQDMDHENMFWYRQDPGLGLRLIYFSYDVKMKEKGDIPEGYSVSREKKERFSLILESASTNQTSMYLCASSVRAYQETQYFGPGTRLLVL.

The chain recombines TRBV18 with TRBJ2-1; 7 positions match TRBD2. This CDR3 contains 15 residues. The V gene end was trimmed by 3 bases and the J gene end by 9 bases; junction bases not matched to a gene: 11. Per germline, CDR1 KGHSH and CDR2 LQKENI. CDR3 bases: TGTGCCAGCTCACCTCGGACTGAAGGCGGGGGTGAGCAGTTCTTC. Translating gives CASSPRTEGGGEQFF. Using reference TRBV18 and TRBJ2-1 for the parts outside the CDR3, the full variable domain is NAGVMQNPRHLVRRRGQEARLRCSPMKGHSHVYWYRQLPEEGLKFMVYLQKENIIDESGMPKERFSAEFPKEGPSILRIQQVVRGDSAAYFCASSPRTEGGGEQFFGPGTRLTVL.

This clone was seen only a few times. The rearrangement uses TRBV30 and TRBJ1-2; D is undetermined. The germline V and J ends were trimmed by 2 bases and 6 bases, with 13 bases remaining between them. Germline V lookup: CDR1 GTSNPN, CDR2 SVGIG (reference sequence). The CDR3 covers 13 residues. The CDR3 nucleotides are TGTGCCTGGAGTATCGGGGATCTCGATGGCTACACCTTC. Protein product: CAWSIGDLDGYTF.